Described below is a single T cell receptor beta chain sequence and its context. Its specificity is not known. This CDR3 spans 15 amino acids. Germline values: CDR1 MNHEY, CDR2 SVGAGI. With 6 bases removed from V and 0 bases from J, the gap between germline ends came to 12 bases. The data belong to a study of shared clonotypes between healthy human individuals. Across the study: Donor ages ranged 18 to 49 years: a couple of women, three men.

Points from the study as a whole: Non-shared clonotypes had lower generation probabilities than those shared by all four donors.

Every immunoSEQ plate was one replicate of a subset's evenly spread DNA. As handled by the study authors: Filtering differed for immunoSEQ, which gave only junction sequences without quality scores. Measured with immunoSEQ multiplex PCR; TCRdb has only the in-frame clones, and not every one. That table is the source of V, J and clone size, and D and trimming were worked out from the DNA. This table holds about 690,000 clones, 80% to 95% found once. The sample taken for sequencing was memory CD8+ T cells from PBMCs. Regarding subset: CD45RO+ cells pooled with CCR7-negative TemRA cells. J is TRBJ1-5 and V is TRBV6-5; D gene ambiguous. This TCR derives from a man aged 18 to 29 in good health. Some clones in this sample may be carry-over from other donors' samples. CDR3 loop: CASRPEVYSNQPQHF. CDR3 coding DNA: TGTGCCAGCAGGCCGGAAGTTTATAGCAATCAGCCCCAGCATTTT.